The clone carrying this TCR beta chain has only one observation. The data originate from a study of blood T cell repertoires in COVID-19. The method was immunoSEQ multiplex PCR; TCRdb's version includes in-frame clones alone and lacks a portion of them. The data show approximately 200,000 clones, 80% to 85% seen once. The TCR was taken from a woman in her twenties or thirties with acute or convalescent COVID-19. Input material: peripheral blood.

The CDR3 reads CASSAEGGYEQYF. The CDR3 coding sequence is TGTGCCAGCAGCGCCGAGGGTGGTTACGAGCAGTACTTC. The chain carries TRBV6-5 and TRBJ2-7, with D possibly TRBD2 on 5 matching bases. The V end was cut by 6 bases, the J end by 4 bases, with 13 bases between. This CDR3 contains 13 residues. CDR1 is MNHEY, CDR2 SVGAGI, per germline.